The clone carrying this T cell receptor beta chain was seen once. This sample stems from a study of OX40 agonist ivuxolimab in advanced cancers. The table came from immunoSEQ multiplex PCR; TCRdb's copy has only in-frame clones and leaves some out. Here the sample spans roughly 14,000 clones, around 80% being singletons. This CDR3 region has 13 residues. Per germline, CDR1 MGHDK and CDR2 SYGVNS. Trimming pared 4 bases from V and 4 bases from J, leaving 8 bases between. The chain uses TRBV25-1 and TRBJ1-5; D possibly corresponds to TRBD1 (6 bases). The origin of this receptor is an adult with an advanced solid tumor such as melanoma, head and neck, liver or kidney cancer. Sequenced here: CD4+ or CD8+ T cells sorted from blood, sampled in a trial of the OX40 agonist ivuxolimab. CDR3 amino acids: CASSAQGNQPQHF. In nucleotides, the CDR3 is TGTGCCAGCAGTGCACAGGGAAATCAGCCCCAGCATTTT.